These 30 T cell receptor beta chains were sequenced from one sample in a study of T cells after yellow fever vaccination. TCRdb independently ran MiXCR on the 5' RACE reads; one entry per CDR3 protein. Of 250,000 to 400,000 distinct CDR3 sequences detected, around 4.4% appear once; the ten largest clones hold roughly 19%. The sequencing used PBMCs, collected 15 days after the yellow fever booster vaccination. Every receptor here comes from a young man who received the YFV17D yellow fever vaccine.

The J gene is TRBJ1-1, the V gene TRBV11-2, with D hard to call. Germline V gives CDR1 SGHAT, CDR2 FQNNGV. V gave up 5 bases and J gave up 4 bases, with 14 bases separating them. The CDR3 spans 14 residues. CDR3 residues: CASSHNKWSTEAFF. The CDR3 nucleotides read TGTGCCAGCAGCCATAATAAGTGGAGCACTGAAGCTTTCTTT.

This chain links TRBV11-2 with TRBJ2-7; D gene ambiguous. V lost 3 bases, J lost 5 bases, and 8 bases lay in between. This CDR3 comprises 12 residues. Germline CDR1 and CDR2: SGHAT and FQNNGV. CDR3 region: CASSFMGNEQYF. The CDR3 region has the DNA TGTGCCAGCAGCTTTATGGGTAACGAGCAGTACTTC.

This clonotype was recorded at least ten times. This chain joins TRBV3-1 and TRBJ1-6; D gene uncertain. CDR3 length equals 14 residues. Looked up from germline, CDR1 is LGHDT and CDR2 is YNNKEL (reference sequence). Trimming took off 6 bases at V and 9 bases at J, with 15 bases between the two ends. The CDR3 region has the DNA TGTGCCAGCAGTCGACAAACCCTCGGTTCACCCCTCCACTTT. This sequence encodes CASSRQTLGSPLHF.

This clonotype was seen more than once but under ten times. The rearrangement links TRBV7-2 to TRBJ1-2; no firm D call. CDR3 length: 14 amino acids. V was trimmed by 5 bases and J by 9 bases, leaving 19 bases between them. CDR1 is SGHTA, CDR2 FQGNSA, per germline. CDR3 coding DNA: TGTGCCAGCAGCCTATACAAGGATTTTCTGAGCTACACCTTC. Its protein product is CASSLYKDFLSYTF.

The chain carries TRBV4-2 and TRBJ2-5; perhaps TRBD1 as D (6 bases). Germline-derived CDR1 and CDR2 are LGHNA and YNFKEQ. The CDR3 contains 16 residues. V lost 0 bases, J lost 4 bases, and 15 bases lay in between. The CDR3 reads CASSQEGQGSSETQYF. In DNA, the CDR3 is TGTGCCAGCAGCCAAGAAGGGCAGGGGAGTTCAGAGACCCAGTACTTC.

This clonotype was found many times. The J gene is TRBJ2-3, the V gene TRBV20-1, with a possible D match to TRBD2 (6 bases). CDR1 DFQATT and CDR2 SNEGSKA come from the germline V gene (reference sequence). The CDR3 covers 12 residues. The V end was cut by 6 bases, the J end by 10 bases, with 17 bases between. The CDR3 DNA reads as TGCAGTGCCCCAGCGGGTAGCGGCCCGCAGTATTTT. Encoded protein: CSAPAGSGPQYF.

V gene TRBV7-2 combines with J gene TRBJ1-2; D unresolved. Trimming pared 4 bases from V and 8 bases from J, leaving 14 bases between. Per the germline V gene, CDR1 is SGHTA and CDR2 is FQGNSA. This CDR3 comprises 13 residues. CDR3 amino acids: CASSSPGGRGYTF. CDR3 DNA sequence: TGTGCCAGCAGCTCGCCGGGAGGACGGGGCTACACCTTC.

The V and J genes are TRBV7-9 and TRBJ2-2; 9 positions agree with TRBD1. V dropped 5 bases and J dropped 4; count of bases not matched to a gene: 14. In germline, CDR1 is SEHNR, CDR2 FQNEAQ (reference sequence). The CDR3 is 18 residues long. CDR3 sequence reads: CASSRIAPRQGGTGELFF. The CDR3 nucleotides are TGTGCCAGCAGCCGTATCGCCCCGAGACAGGGGGGCACCGGGGAGCTGTTTTTT. Based on the CDR3 plus reference TRBV7-9 and TRBJ2-2, the full variable domain is DTGVSQNPRHKITKRGQNVTFRCDPISEHNRLYWYRQTLGQGPEFLTYFQNEAQLEKSRLLSDRFSAERPKGSFSTLEIQRTEQGDSAMYLCASSRIAPRQGGTGELFFGEGSRLTVL.

There are many counts of this clonotype. This chain joins TRBV2 and TRBJ1-2, with a possible D match to TRBD1 (5 bases). CDR3 size: 17 residues. Germline V CDR1 and CDR2: SNHLY, FYNNEI. V was cut by 5 bases and J by 0 bases, with 19 bases left in between. CDR3 in amino acids: CASSPLGGTKANYGYTF. DNA of the CDR3: TGTGCCAGCAGTCCCCTTGGTGGGACCAAAGCTAACTATGGCTACACCTTC.

V gene TRBV4-2 combines with J gene TRBJ2-1; 11 bases fit TRBD2. Germline V gene sequence: CDR1 LGHNA, CDR2 YNFKEQ. J lost 4 bases, V lost 1 base, and 6 bases had no gene match. The CDR3 consists of 17 residues. The CDR3 reads CASSQGSGGASYNEQFF. The CDR3 region has the DNA TGTGCCAGCAGCCAAGGTAGCGGGGGGGCTTCTTACAATGAGCAGTTCTTC.

The chain has TRBV5-1 and TRBJ2-3; tentatively, D is TRBD2 (7 bases). The CDR3 has 15 residues. Germline CDR1 reads SGHRS; CDR2 reads YFSETQ. V lost 1 base and J 2 bases, leaving 11 bases between the germline ends. The CDR3 sequence is CASSLMGGLTDTQYF. CDR3 bases: TGCGCCAGCAGCTTGATGGGGGGGCTCACAGATACGCAGTATTTT.

This clonotype was picked up a small number of times. This rearrangement joins TRBV6-2 or TRBV6-3 to TRBJ2-7; possibly TRBD1 for D (7 bases). Germline V CDR1 and CDR2: MNHEY, SVGEGT. The ends were cut back, 5 bases at V and 7 bases at J, with 21 bases in the middle. The CDR3 covers 15 residues. CDR3 sequence reads: CASSRSTGLGGEQYF. The DNA for the CDR3 is TGTGCCAGCAGTCGTTCGACAGGGTTGGGAGGAGAGCAGTACTTC.

This clonotype was detected ten times or more. V and J are TRBV6-2 or TRBV6-3 and TRBJ1-1; 10 bases agree with TRBD1. CDR1 is MNHEY, CDR2 SVGEGT, per germline. The CDR3 loop spans 14 amino acids. V lost 7 bases, J lost 3 bases, and 5 bases stayed unmatched. This chain's CDR3 is CASTPGQGDTEAFF. The CDR3 DNA follows: TGTGCCAGCACCCCCGGACAGGGGGACACTGAAGCTTTCTTT.

In this sample, this clonotype turned up many times. The gene calls are TRBV12-3 or TRBV12-4 and TRBJ1-5; a weak D match, TRBD1 (5 bases). V was shortened by 5 bases and J by 2 bases, with 16 bases between the two germline ends. This CDR3 contains 16 residues. CDR3 sequence reads: CASSLSGGGGNQPQHF. In DNA, the CDR3 is TGTGCCAGCAGTCTGTCTGGGGGAGGGGGCAATCAGCCCCAGCATTTT.

This clonotype has a count of ten or more. V usage is TRBV2 and J usage is TRBJ1-1, with no clear D. CDR3 length: 13 amino acids. The V end lost 2 bases, the J end lost 1 base, and 5 bases lay between the germline ends. Germline values: CDR1 SNHLY, CDR2 FYNNEI. DNA of the CDR3: TGTGCCAGCAGTGAAATGCCGAACACTGAAGCTTTCTTT. Residues: CASSEMPNTEAFF.

This clonotype was found a few times. The chain uses TRBV3-2 and TRBJ1-5; TRBD1 was called by the table and not checked on the DNA. TRBV3-2 is annotated as a pseudogene. The CDR3 extends over 17 amino acids. CDR3 DNA: TGTGCCAGCAGCAACGCCCTGGTTGGCCTTAGCAATCAGCCCCAGCATTTT. Protein: CASSNALVGLSNQPQHF.

In its sample, this clonotype was seen many times. J is TRBJ2-7 and V is TRBV6-5; unclear D gene. Germline-derived CDR1 and CDR2 are MNHEY and SVGAGI. V was pared by 4 bases and J by 6 bases, with 13 bases between. The CDR3 sequence is 13 residues long. The CDR3 DNA reads TGTGCCAGCAGTTTCCTCTTGGGGTCCGAGCAGTACGTC. Encoded protein: CASSFLLGSEQYV.

At least ten counts were recorded for this clonotype. V is TRBV4-2 and J is TRBJ2-2, with 9 bases identical to TRBD2. V was clipped by 0 bases and J by 5 bases; unmatched bases: 4. The CDR3 is made up of 16 amino acids. The germline CDR1 and CDR2 sequences are LGHNA and YNFKEQ. The CDR3 bases are TGTGCCAGCAGCCAAGAATTGCGGGGGGGTACCGGGGAGCTGTTTTTT. This sequence encodes CASSQELRGGTGELFF.

The chain has TRBV19 and TRBJ1-2; D gene unclear. In germline, CDR1 is LNHDA, CDR2 SQIVND (reference sequence). This CDR3 spans 11 amino acids. Trimming took off 4 bases at V and 12 bases at J, with 12 bases between the two ends. The CDR3 reads CASSTGSLNTF. The CDR3 bases are TGTGCCAGTAGTACGGGAAGTTTGAACACCTTC.

This clonotype appeared many times. The chain is built from TRBV5-1 and TRBJ2-1; TRBD2 agrees at 8 bases. V lost 0 bases to trimming and J lost 8 bases; unmatched junction nucleotides: 7. Per the germline V gene, CDR1 is SGHRS and CDR2 is YFSETQ. CDR3 length: 15 residues. The CDR3 protein is CASSLEGGGTDEQFF. CDR3 DNA: TGCGCCAGCAGCTTGGAAGGCGGGGGGACGGATGAGCAGTTCTTC.

This clonotype has ten or more counts. This chain joins TRBV6-5 and TRBJ1-1; TRBD1 is a possible D gene (5 bases). The germline CDR1 and CDR2 sequences are MNHEY and SVGAGI. The CDR3 length is 12 residues. Trimming shortened V by 2 bases and J by 10 bases, and 11 bases separated the two germline ends. Here the CDR3 DNA reads TGTGCCAGCAGTTACGGGTCCGGGGCAGCTTTCTTT. This codes for CASSYGSGAAFF.

This sequence joins TRBV29-1 and TRBJ2-2; no firm D call. The V end lost 7 bases, the J end lost 5 bases, and 11 bases lay between the germline ends. CDR1 is SQVTM and CDR2 is ANQGSEA in the germline V gene. There are 12 residues in the CDR3. The CDR3 sequence is CSGAKATGELFF. The CDR3 region has the DNA TGCAGCGGGGCCAAGGCGACCGGGGAGCTGTTTTTT.

In its sample, this clonotype was seen many times. This chain connects TRBV7-6 to TRBJ1-5; D possibly corresponds to TRBD1 (5 bases). Trimming removed 5 bases at V and 7 bases at J, with 18 bases between. Looked up from germline, CDR1 is SGHVS and CDR2 is FNYEAQ. The CDR3 spans 15 residues. The CDR3 here is CASSPVGARGQPQHF. CDR3 in DNA: TGTGCCAGCAGCCCCGTTGGGGCGCGGGGGCAGCCCCAGCATTTT.

DNA for the CDR3: TGTGCCAGCAGCTTAAGGGTTCGGTATCCCGGGGAGCTGTTTTTT. This encodes CASSLRVRYPGELFF. The chain recombines TRBV7-9 with TRBJ2-2; the D is unclear. Trimming left V 2 bases short and J 6 bases short, with 13 bases between. The CDR3 length is 15 residues. Germline-derived CDR1 and CDR2 are SEHNR and FQNEAQ (reference sequence).

The chain links TRBV6-6 to TRBJ1-2; D is possibly TRBD1 (6 bases). The CDR3 totals 14 residues. Trimming removed 6 bases from V and 8 bases from J, with 19 bases in between. The germline V gene encodes CDR1 MNHNY and CDR2 SVGAGI (reference sequence). The CDR3 DNA is TGTGCCAGCAGGCTACAGGGAGGGGAAAAAGGCTACACCTTC. Residues: CASRLQGGEKGYTF.

This clonotype was picked up many times. The gene calls are TRBV4-1 and TRBJ2-5; D perhaps matches TRBD2 (5 bases). This CDR3 region has 16 residues. Germline assignment: CDR1 MGHRA and CDR2 YSYEKL. Trimming pared 2 bases from V and 1 base from J, leaving 14 bases between. The CDR3 loop reads CASSQRRMMPQETQYF. DNA for the CDR3: TGCGCCAGCAGCCAACGGAGGATGATGCCCCAAGAGACCCAGTACTTC.

This clonotype was counted ten times or more. The V and J genes are TRBV6-5 and TRBJ1-1; D unclear. The CDR3 spans 11 residues. The V end was cut by 7 bases, the J end by 3 bases, with 6 bases between. CDR1 is MNHEY, CDR2 SVGAGI, per germline. DNA for the CDR3: TGTGCCAGCACCCAGTACACTGAAGCTTTCTTT. Its protein product is CASTQYTEAFF.

In its sample, this clonotype was seen a few times. This chain connects TRBV20-1 to TRBJ1-6, with TRBD1 matching 7 bases. CDR3 length equals 15 residues. V was pared by 7 bases and J by 8 bases, with 14 bases of the junction left unmatched. The germline V gene has CDR1 DFQATT and CDR2 SNEGSKA (reference sequence). The CDR3: CSVRRGQAYYSPLHF. The CDR3 DNA follows: TGCAGTGTGAGGCGTGGACAGGCCTACTATTCACCCCTCCACTTT.

The V and J genes are TRBV24-1 and TRBJ2-1, with D tentatively TRBD1 or TRBD2 (6 bases each). The ends were cut back, 9 bases at V and 7 bases at J, with 12 bases in the middle. There are 12 residues in the CDR3. Germline CDR1 KGHDR, CDR2 SFDVKD. CDR3 amino acids: CATGGRSNEQFF. CDR3 sequence (DNA): TGTGCCACCGGGGGGCGTTCGAATGAGCAGTTCTTC.

This clonotype was recorded at least ten times. The chain uses TRBV7-2 and TRBJ2-2; D remains ambiguous. This CDR3 is built from 13 residues. Germline V CDR1 and CDR2: SGHTA, FQGNSA. V shed 2 bases and J shed 6 bases, with 7 bases lying between them. The CDR3 here is CASSLKSAGELFF. In DNA form, the CDR3 reads TGTGCCAGCAGCTTAAAGTCGGCCGGGGAGCTGTTTTTT.